The source of this TCR beta chain is a study of T cells after posttransplantation cyclophosphamide. CDR1 and CDR2 (germline): MNHEY, SVGAGI. Trimming cost V 7 bases and J 2 bases; bases outside gene matches: 8. The CDR3 has 15 amino acids. The method was immunoSEQ multiplex PCR; TCRdb's version includes in-frame clones alone and lacks a portion of them. The table shows about 32,000 clones, with roughly 91% occurring only once. Cells defined as naive were viable CD3+CD4+ or CD3+CD8+ and CCR7+CD45RA+CD45RO-CD95-CD27+CD28+. This rearrangement joins TRBV6-5 to TRBJ1-5; 7 nucleotides agree with TRBD1. The sample was naive CD4+ T cells sorted from blood. This TCR derives from a young man in good health and a related stem cell transplant donor. The CDR3 region is CASNLGTVGNQPQHF. The CDR3 nucleotides are TGTGCCAGCAATTTAGGGACAGTGGGCAATCAGCCCCAGCATTTT.